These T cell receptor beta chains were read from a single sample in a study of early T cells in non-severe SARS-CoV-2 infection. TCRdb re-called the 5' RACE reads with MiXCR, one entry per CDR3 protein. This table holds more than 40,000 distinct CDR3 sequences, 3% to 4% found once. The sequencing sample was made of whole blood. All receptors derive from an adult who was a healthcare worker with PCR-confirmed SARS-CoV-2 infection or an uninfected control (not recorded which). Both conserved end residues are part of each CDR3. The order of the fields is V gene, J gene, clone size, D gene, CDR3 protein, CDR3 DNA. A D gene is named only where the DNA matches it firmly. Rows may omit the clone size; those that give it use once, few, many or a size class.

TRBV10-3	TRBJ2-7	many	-	CASAATRESYEQYF	TGTGCCTCCGCGGCGACAAGGGAATCCTACGAGCAGTACTTC
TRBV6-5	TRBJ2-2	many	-	CASSYVETGELFF	TGTGCCAGCAGTTACGTGGAAACCGGGGAGCTGTTTTTT
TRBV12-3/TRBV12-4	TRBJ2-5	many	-	CASSSQGRARTQETQYF	TGTGCCAGCAGTTCCCAGGGGAGGGCGAGGACCCAAGAGACCCAGTACTTC
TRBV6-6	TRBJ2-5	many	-	CASRIGGGQETQYF	TGTGCCAGCAGGATAGGGGGGGGACAAGAGACCCAGTACTTC
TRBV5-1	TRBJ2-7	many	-	CASNQAPVAHEQYF	TGCGCCAGCAATCAGGCCCCGGTGGCCCACGAGCAGTACTTC
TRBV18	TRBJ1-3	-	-	CASSFGSPGNTIYF	TGTGCCAGCTCGTTCGGATCACCTGGAAACACCATATATTTT
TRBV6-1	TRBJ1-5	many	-	CASSDGGPQHF	TGTGCCAGCAGTGACGGGGGGCCCCAGCATTTT
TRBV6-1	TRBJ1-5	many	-	CASSVHPMDSNQPQHF	TGTGCCAGCAGTGTACACCCCATGGATAGCAATCAGCCCCAGCATTTT
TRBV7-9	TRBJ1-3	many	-	CASRPKAGNTIYF	TGTGCCAGCAGGCCGAAGGCTGGAAACACCATATATTTT
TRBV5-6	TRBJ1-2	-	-	CASSLIGGYGYTF	TGTGCCAGCAGCTTAATTGGAGGCTATGGCTACACCTTC
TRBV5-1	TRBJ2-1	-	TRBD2	CASSLSGLAGTNEQFF	TGCGCCAGCAGCCTGTCCGGACTAGCGGGAACCAATGAGCAGTTCTTC
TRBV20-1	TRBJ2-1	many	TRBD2	CSAGRGRVYNEQFF	TGCAGTGCTGGGAGAGGGAGGGTCTACAATGAGCAGTTCTTC
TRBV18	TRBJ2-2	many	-	CASSPPGLGGELFF	TGTGCCAGCTCACCACCCGGATTGGGCGGGGAGCTGTTTTTT
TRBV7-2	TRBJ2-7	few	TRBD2	CASSPGLERNEQYF	TGTGCCAGCAGCCCAGGACTAGAGAGGAACGAGCAGTACTTC
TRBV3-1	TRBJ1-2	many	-	CASSQQGRGYTF	TGTGCCAGCAGCCAACAGGGCCGTGGCTACACCTTC
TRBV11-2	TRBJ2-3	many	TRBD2	CASSLTTTSGGETQYF	TGTGCCAGCAGCTTAACAACAACTAGCGGGGGGGAAACGCAGTATTTT
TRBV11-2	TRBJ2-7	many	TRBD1	CASSPRGTASYEQYF	TGTGCCAGCAGCCCACGAGGGACAGCCAGCTACGAGCAGTACTTC
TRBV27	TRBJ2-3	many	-	CASSLSLRDTQYF	TGTGCCAGCAGTTTATCGCTCCGGGATACGCAGTATTTT
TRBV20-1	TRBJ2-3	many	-	CSARDGLPKGPTDTQYF	TGCAGTGCTAGAGATGGTTTACCTAAAGGCCCCACCGATACGCAGTATTTT
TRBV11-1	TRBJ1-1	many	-	CASSPPPWGGNTEAFF	TGTGCCAGCAGCCCGCCCCCCTGGGGGGGGAACACTGAAGCTTTCTTT
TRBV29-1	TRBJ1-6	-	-	CSLGRFFSYNSPLHF	TGCAGCTTGGGCAGGTTCTTCTCCTATAATTCACCCCTCCACTTT
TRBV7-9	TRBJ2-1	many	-	CASSLARNFYVDEQFF	TGTGCCAGCAGCTTAGCGCGTAACTTCTACGTGGATGAGCAGTTCTTC
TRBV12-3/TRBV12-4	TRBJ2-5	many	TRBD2	CASEREGRETQYF	TGTGCCAGTGAGCGGGAGGGCCGTGAGACCCAGTACTTC
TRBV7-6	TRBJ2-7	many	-	CASSLSGGTYEQYF	TGTGCCAGCAGCTTATCAGGGGGGACCTACGAGCAGTACTTC
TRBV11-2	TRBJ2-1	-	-	CASSLAGRSSYNEQFF	TGTGCCAGCAGCTTAGCTGGGAGGAGCTCCTACAATGAGCAGTTCTTC
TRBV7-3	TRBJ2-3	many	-	CASSRGDTQYF	TGTGCCAGCAGCCGAGGGGATACGCAGTATTTT
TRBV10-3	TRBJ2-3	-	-	CAISEETPLTDTQYF	TGTGCCATCAGTGAGGAAACTCCTCTCACAGATACGCAGTATTTT
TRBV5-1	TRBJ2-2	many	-	CASSPRRDRELFF	TGCGCCAGCAGCCCCCGGAGAGATAGGGAGCTGTTTTTT
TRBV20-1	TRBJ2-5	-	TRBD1	CSAPQGAQETQYF	TGCAGTGCTCCACAGGGGGCTCAAGAGACCCAGTACTTC
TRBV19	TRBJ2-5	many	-	CASTLSSASQETQYF	TGTGCCTCTACTCTTAGCTCCGCCAGCCAAGAGACCCAGTACTTC
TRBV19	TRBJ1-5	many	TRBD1	CASLQVPGQGNQPQHF	TGTGCCAGTCTACAAGTACCGGGACAGGGGAATCAGCCCCAGCATTTT
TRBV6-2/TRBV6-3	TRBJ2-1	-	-	CASSYLYEQFF	TGTGCCAGCAGTTACTTGTATGAGCAGTTCTTC
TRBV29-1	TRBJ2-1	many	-	CSVAGIEQFF	TGCAGCGTTGCAGGGATTGAGCAGTTCTTC
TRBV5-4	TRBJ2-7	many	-	CASSLTGSHYEQYF	TGTGCCAGCAGCTTGACAGGGTCTCACTACGAGCAGTACTTC
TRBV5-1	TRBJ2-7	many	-	CASSLAQARGGYEQYF	TGCGCCAGCAGCTTGGCTCAGGCGCGGGGAGGATACGAGCAGTACTTC
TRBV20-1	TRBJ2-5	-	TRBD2	CSALGVAGAFQETQYF	TGCAGTGCTCTGGGAGTAGCGGGAGCTTTTCAAGAGACCCAGTACTTC
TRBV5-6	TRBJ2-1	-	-	CASSMVGGNEQFF	TGTGCCAGCAGTATGGTCGGGGGTAATGAGCAGTTCTTC
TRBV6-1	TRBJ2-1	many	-	CASSKVGGLDEQFF	TGTGCCAGCAGTAAAGTGGGGGGGCTTGATGAGCAGTTCTTC